This T cell receptor (beta chain) was documented in a study of T cells after yellow fever vaccination. Overall study context: SMART-Seq v4 Ultra Low Input prepared libraries from low-cell fractions. General study points: The CD4 compartment and the CD8 compartment contained a small share of clonotypes in common. A weaker but faster secondary response was observed, peaking on day 5 versus 15.

Germline values: CDR1 SGHTA, CDR2 FQGNSA. There are 16 residues in the CDR3. Germline trimming cut 2 bases from V and 5 bases from J; bases unmatched to any gene: 8. By 5'RACE template switching, TCR cDNA was produced, with a universal primer site and UMIs added in the process. TCRdb reprocessed the 5' RACE reads with MiXCR, giving one entry per CDR3 protein. This sample yields hundreds of thousands of distinct CDR3 sequences, of which about a fifth are seen a single time; around 16% belongs to the top ten. Concerning this clonotype: What it recognizes is unknown.

The genes are TRBV7-2 and TRBJ2-1; TRBD2 matches at 8 bases. The sample here was PBMCs, taken more than 20 days after the first yellow fever vaccination. The TCR comes from a young man who received the YFV17D yellow fever vaccine. CDR3 sequence: CASSLFFSRGDNEQFF. The CDR3 nucleotides are TGTGCCAGCAGCTTATTCTTTTCGCGGGGGGACAATGAGCAGTTCTTC.